The T cell receptor (beta chain) described here comes from a study of persistence of HIV-infected CD4 T cells. At the level of the study: A median of about 8 years of suppressive ART preceded sampling. Anti-CD3/anti-CD28 stimulation activated a higher proportion of cells than antigen stimulation, with lower memory fraction.

Study conclusions and caveats: CMV- and Gag-responding cells had lower TCRbeta richness than CD3/CD28-responding cells.

V lost 8 bases and J lost 0, with 10 bases in between. The CDR3 has 13 amino acids. Germline V CDR1 and CDR2: WSHSY, SAAADI. A word on this clone: Its antigen is currently unknown.

Nonspecific anti-CD3/anti-CD28 bead stimulation represents the broad CD4+ T cell repertoire. CD4+ T cells upregulating both CD40 ligand and CD69 were sorted as responding cells. CD8+ T cells were removed from PBMCs prior to stimulation. The immunoSEQ assay was version 4, run in survey mode. TCRdb's copy holds only in-frame clones and misses some; the assay was immunoSEQ multiplex PCR. Counted here are about 51,000 clones, approximately 90% occurring once; the ten biggest clones make up 3% to 3.5%. This rearrangement joins TRBV10-2 to TRBJ1-1; D uncertain. This receptor was identified in an adult woman with HIV who was CMV-seropositive. Sequences were derived from CD4+ T cells sorted from PBMCs after approximately 19-hour stimulation, sampled from a patient who received antiretroviral therapy. Here the CDR3 reads CASGETLNTEAFF. For the CDR3, the DNA is TGCGCCAGCGGGGAGACACTGAACACTGAAGCTTTCTTT.